These 10 T cell receptor beta chains were sequenced from one sample in a study of OX40 agonist ivuxolimab in advanced cancers. Assay: immunoSEQ multiplex PCR; the TCRdb copy retains only in-frame clones and omits some. The profile shows tens of thousands of clones, 93% of them singletons. This specimen was CD4+ or CD8+ T cells sorted from blood, taken in a trial of the OX40 agonist ivuxolimab. These receptors all come from an adult with an advanced solid tumor such as melanoma, head and neck, liver or kidney cancer.

This chain links TRBV27 with TRBJ2-3; D remains ambiguous. Trimming removed 7 bases at V and 2 bases at J, with 16 bases between. The germline gives CDR1 MNHEY, CDR2 SMNVEV (reference sequence). There are 15 residues in the CDR3. CDR3 in amino acids: CASTLGSSTTDTQYF. The DNA of the CDR3 is TGTGCCAGCACCCTGGGTAGTTCGACCACAGATACGCAGTATTTT.

The gene calls are TRBV7-6 and TRBJ2-7; D may be TRBD1 (6 bases). V shed 4 bases and J shed 4 bases, with 8 bases lying between them. CDR3 length: 12 amino acids. Germline CDR1 and CDR2: SGHVS and FNYEAQ. The CDR3 sequence: CASSSDRYEQYF. The CDR3 nucleotides are TGTGCCAGCAGCTCGGACAGATACGAGCAGTACTTC.

V and J are TRBV7-6 and TRBJ2-3; a weak D match, TRBD2 (6 bases). Germline-derived CDR1 and CDR2 are SGHVS and FNYEAQ. The CDR3 spans 16 residues. V was shortened by 5 bases and J by 4 bases, with 19 bases between the two germline ends. The CDR3 coding sequence is TGTGCCAGCAGCGGACGGTCCCGACTAGTCCCAGATACGCAGTATTTT. This gives the protein CASSGRSRLVPDTQYF.

The chain has TRBV7-9 and TRBJ2-7; TRBD2 is a possible D gene (5 bases). CDR1 and CDR2 from the germline V gene are SEHNR and FQNEAQ (reference sequence). V lost 5 bases and J 4 bases, leaving 21 bases between the germline ends. The CDR3 has 16 residues. CDR3 coding DNA: TGTGCCAGCAGCCTTCCCCCCCATCCGGGAAGGTACGAGCAGTACTTC. Translated, it gives CASSLPPHPGRYEQYF.

V and J are TRBV9 and TRBJ1-1, with a possible D match to TRBD1 (6 bases). Germline V gene data show CDR1 as SGDLS and CDR2 as YYNGEE. The CDR3 totals 13 residues. The germline V and J ends were trimmed by 4 bases and 6 bases, with 13 bases remaining between them. CDR3 amino acids: CASSSGGAPEAFF. CDR3 in DNA: TGTGCCAGCAGCTCGGGGGGGGCCCCTGAAGCTTTCTTT.

This clone was found a few times. The chain joins TRBV18 to TRBJ2-7; D possibly corresponds to TRBD1 (5 bases). Germline V CDR1 and CDR2: KGHSH, LQKENI. This CDR3 spans 12 amino acids. Deletions cut 4 bases from V and 4 bases from J, with 8 bases between. The CDR3 DNA reads as TGTGCCAGCTCACTGTCAGGGTACGAGCAGTACTTC. This gives the protein CASSLSGYEQYF.

In its sample, this clone was seen once. The chain is built from TRBV9 and TRBJ2-6; D gene ambiguous. Germline CDR1 is SGDLS and CDR2 is YYNGEE. The CDR3 extends over 16 amino acids. Trimming removed 1 base at V and 1 base at J, with 9 bases between. In DNA form, the CDR3 reads TGTGCCAGCAGCGTATTACTGTCTTCTGGGGCCAACGTCCTGACTTTC. Residues: CASSVLLSSGANVLTF.

This clone was detected a few times. Other DNA sequences in this sample translate to the same CDR3. The rearrangement uses TRBV9 and TRBJ1-1; D ambiguous. V was pared by 0 bases and J by 5 bases, with 5 bases between. The germline V gene has CDR1 SGDLS and CDR2 YYNGEE. The CDR3 covers 12 residues. This chain's CDR3 is CASSVGGTEAFF. As DNA, the CDR3 is TGTGCCAGCAGCGTAGGAGGGACTGAAGCTTTCTTT.

V is TRBV7-9 and J is TRBJ2-2, with 8 bases that match TRBD1. This CDR3 comprises 15 residues. In germline, CDR1 is SEHNR, CDR2 FQNEAQ (reference sequence). The ends lost 5 bases at V and 6 bases at J; junction bases unmatched: 8. In DNA, the CDR3 is TGTGCCAGCAGCCCTGGACAGGGCTTTCCCGGGGAGCTGTTTTTT. This sequence encodes CASSPGQGFPGELFF.

V usage is TRBV15 and J usage is TRBJ2-1, with a possible D match to TRBD2 (6 bases). The V end was cut by 3 bases, the J end by 3 bases, with 12 bases between. The CDR3 is made up of 15 amino acids. CDR1 and CDR2 (germline): LNHNV, YYDKDF (reference sequence). In DNA form, the CDR3 reads TGTGCCACCAGCAGGGAGACTAGGAGCTACAATGAGCAGTTCTTC. Protein product: CATSRETRSYNEQFF. Drawing the rest from reference TRBV15 and TRBJ2-1, the complete variable domain is DAMVIQNPRYQVTQFGKPVTLSCSQTLNHNVMYWYQQKSSQAPKLLFHYYDKDFNNEADTPDNFQSRRPNTSFCFLDIRSPGLGDTAMYLCATSRETRSYNEQFFGPGTRLTVL.